The 7 T cell receptor beta chains below come from one sample, sequenced in a study of cytomegalovirus exposure and HLA in healthy donors. Primers included in the PCR were 60 Vbeta and 13 Jbeta primers. Clones were sequenced by immunoSEQ multiplex PCR, and TCRdb holds only the in-frame ones, with some missing. The sample lists around 140,000 clones; around 78% were seen once. The sequenced sample was PBMCs. These receptors originate from a man aged 35-49 years in good health and CMV-seronegative.

This CDR3 reads CASRSSGGPSYEQFF. In nucleotides, the CDR3 is TGTGCCAGCAGATCGAGCGGGGGGCCTTCCTATGAGCAGTTCTTC. V and J are TRBV6-5 and TRBJ2-1, with 9 nucleotides matching TRBD2. Germline CDR1 MNHEY, CDR2 SVGAGI. Losses at the gene ends were 6 bases for V and 8 bases for J; bases not matched to a gene: 11. This CDR3 spans 15 amino acids.

The rearrangement links TRBV4-2 to TRBJ2-1, with 11 bases that match TRBD2. Germline lookup yields CDR1 LGHNA and CDR2 YNFKEQ. Trimming cost V 1 base and J 7 bases; bases outside gene matches: 9. CDR3 length: 17 amino acids. The CDR3 sequence: CASSQGPTSGSGNEQFF. The CDR3 bases are TGTGCCAGCAGCCAAGGACCTACTAGCGGGAGCGGGAATGAGCAGTTCTTC.

The chain employs TRBV2 and TRBJ2-4; maybe TRBD1 (5 bases). V was clipped by 4 bases and J by 0 bases, with 16 bases between them. The CDR3 extends over 17 amino acids. Germline CDR1 and CDR2: SNHLY and FYNNEI. CDR3 residues: CASSGSGNAGAKNIQYF. CDR3 in DNA: TGTGCCAGCAGTGGTTCAGGGAATGCCGGAGCCAAAAACATTCAGTACTTC.

The V call is TRBV4-1, the J call TRBJ2-1; TRBD1 aligns across 9 bases. CDR3 length: 13 amino acids. V lost 1 base, J lost 16 bases, and 8 bases stayed unmatched. Germline values: CDR1 MGHRA, CDR2 YSYEKL. This chain's CDR3 is CASSQVGGDREFF. CDR3 coding DNA: TGCGCCAGCAGCCAAGTGGGAGGGGACAGGGAATTCTTC.

This chain links TRBV28 with TRBJ2-7, with TRBD2 as a possible D gene (6 bases). The CDR3 extends over 14 amino acids. The V end was cut by 4 bases, the J end by 7 bases, with 17 bases between. In germline, CDR1 is MDHEN, CDR2 SYDVKM. In DNA form, the CDR3 reads TGTGCCAGCAGTTCGCCGGGGGACCTTAGGGAGCAGTACTTC. It codes for CASSSPGDLREQYF. Variable domain in full (rest from reference TRBV28 and TRBJ2-7): DVKVTQSSRYLVKRTGEKVFLECVQDMDHENMFWYRQDPGLGLRLIYFSYDVKMKEKGDIPEGYSVSREKKERFSLILESASTNQTSMYLCASSSPGDLREQYFGPGTRLTVT.

This clone has only one observation. J is TRBJ1-4 and V is TRBV19; maybe TRBD1 (6 bases). CDR3 length equals 14 residues. The V gene lost 6 bases and the J gene lost 4 bases, with 12 bases spanning the gap. From germline, CDR1 is LNHDA and CDR2 SQIVND (reference sequence). This CDR3 is CASSRGQINEKLFF. CDR3 bases: TGTGCCAGTAGCAGAGGACAGATTAATGAAAAACTGTTTTTT.

The chain links TRBV29-1 to TRBJ2-2; unclear D gene. This CDR3 has 13 residues. The germline V and J ends were trimmed by 7 bases and 0 bases, with 9 bases remaining between them. Per germline, CDR1 SQVTM and CDR2 ANQGSEA. For the CDR3, the DNA is TGCAGCGGATTAGCTTCGAACACCGGGGAGCTGTTTTTT. Its protein is CSGLASNTGELFF.